These T cell receptor beta chains were read from a single sample in a study of OX40 agonist ivuxolimab in advanced cancers. Sequencing used immunoSEQ multiplex PCR; TCRdb keeps in-frame clones, though not all of them. This table holds around 77,000 clones, 85% to 95% found once. The starting material was CD4+ or CD8+ T cells sorted from blood, obtained in a trial of the OX40 agonist ivuxolimab. These receptors came from an adult with an advanced solid tumor such as melanoma, head and neck, liver or kidney cancer. CDR3s include the opening cysteine and the closing phenylalanine or tryptophan. Each record gives: J gene, V gene, CDR3 length, D gene, clone size, CDR3 protein, CDR3 DNA. The D gene is left open where the match is weak. Not every row has a clone size; where given, it reads once, few, many or a size class.

>TRBJ1-5|TRBV27|13|.|.
CASSSRDNQPQHF
TGTGCCAGCAGTTCCAGGGACAATCAGCCCCAGCATTTT
>TRBJ2-5|TRBV5-1|15|TRBD2|.
CASVFSSGIGETQYF
TGCGCCAGCGTCTTCAGTAGCGGGATTGGAGAGACCCAGTACTTC
>TRBJ1-5|TRBV7-2|14|.|.
CASSPQVSNQPQHF
TGTGCCAGCAGCCCCCAAGTTTCAAATCAGCCCCAGCATTTT
>TRBJ1-3|TRBV28|19|TRBD1|.
CASRLPPGTGAYSGNTIYF
TGTGCCAGCAGGCTCCCACCCGGGACAGGGGCATACTCTGGAAACACCATATATTTT
>TRBJ1-6|TRBV6-5|16|.|.
CASSLPRSSYNSPLHF
TGTGCCAGCAGTTTACCCCGAAGCTCCTATAATTCACCCCTCCACTTT
>TRBJ1-1|TRBV28|14|.|once
CASSFGGGANEAFF
TGTGCCAGCAGTTTTGGGGGGGGCGCAAATGAAGCTTTCTTT
>TRBJ2-2|TRBV6-5|13|.|.
CASRRLEPGELFF
TGTGCCAGCAGACGGTTGGAGCCCGGGGAGCTGTTTTTT
>TRBJ2-7|TRBV4-3|16|TRBD2|.
CASSHSGTSDAYEQYF
TGCGCCAGCAGCCACTCCGGGACTAGCGACGCCTACGAGCAGTACTTC
>TRBJ2-5|TRBV21-1|14|.|.
CASSKTQGEETQYF
TGTGCCAGCAGCAAAACGCAGGGGGAAGAGACCCAGTACTTC
>TRBJ2-1|TRBV19|16|TRBD2|once
CASSIRTSGSYNEQFF
TGTGCCAGTAGTATCCGAACTAGCGGCTCCTACAATGAGCAGTTCTTC
>TRBJ1-5|TRBV27|17|.|.
CASSSGQPARGNQPQHF
TGTGCCAGCAGTTCCGGACAGCCCGCGAGGGGCAATCAGCCCCAGCATTTT
>TRBJ2-2|TRBV7-2|17|TRBD2|once
CASIPGGGRSATGELFF
TGTGCCAGCATCCCGGGGGGCGGGAGGAGTGCCACCGGGGAGCTGTTTTTT
>TRBJ2-7|TRBV28|15|TRBD2|.
CASRRGAGGSYEQYF
TGTGCCAGCAGACGCGGGGCGGGAGGCTCCTACGAGCAGTACTTC
>TRBJ2-3|TRBV7-2|16|TRBD2|.
CASSLAVLAGADTQYF
TGTGCCAGCAGCTTAGCGGTTCTAGCGGGGGCAGATACGCAGTATTTT
>TRBJ1-4|TRBV10-3|15|.|.
CAISESNRANEKLFF
TGTGCCATCAGTGAGTCGAACAGGGCTAATGAAAAACTGTTTTTT
>TRBJ1-1|TRBV6-5|14|TRBD1|.
CASRRGQGVSEAFF
TGTGCCAGCAGAAGGGGACAGGGGGTTTCTGAAGCTTTCTTT
>TRBJ2-7|TRBV28|12|.|.
CASSLAVGEQYF
TGTGCCAGCAGTTTAGCGGTGGGAGAGCAGTACTTC
>TRBJ2-1|TRBV9|15|TRBD2|.
CASSASGGTFNEQFF
TGTGCCAGCAGCGCTTCGGGAGGGACTTTTAATGAGCAGTTCTTC
>TRBJ2-7|TRBV19|15|TRBD1|.
CASSVSSQGDGEQYF
TGTGCCAGTAGCGTGTCTAGCCAGGGGGATGGCGAGCAGTACTTC
>TRBJ2-5|TRBV7-2|15|.|.
CASSDRLTAQETQYF
TGTGCCAGCAGCGACCGACTAACAGCACAAGAGACCCAGTACTTC
>TRBJ1-1|TRBV11-3|12|.|once
CASSLKGAEAFF
TGTGCCAGCAGCTTAAAGGGCGCTGAAGCTTTCTTT
>TRBJ2-3|TRBV16|12|.|.
CASSTTGDTQYF
TGTGCCAGCAGCACAACAGGGGATACGCAGTATTTT
>TRBJ1-3|TRBV4-2|15|.|.
CASSLLQGGGNTIYF
TGTGCCAGCAGCCTACTACAGGGAGGTGGAAACACCATATATTTT
>TRBJ2-7|TRBV7-9|15|TRBD2|.
CASSLGREWDYEQYF
TGTGCCAGCAGTCTCGGGCGGGAGTGGGACTACGAGCAGTACTTC
>TRBJ1-3|TRBV29-1|13|.|.
CSAGQSSGNTIYF
TGCAGCGCCGGACAGAGCTCTGGAAACACCATATATTTT
>TRBJ1-4|TRBV4-3|16|TRBD1|.
CASSQGAGTGYEKLFF
TGCGCCAGCAGCCAAGGGGCAGGGACAGGGTATGAAAAACTGTTTTTT
>TRBJ1-2|TRBV29-1|12|TRBD1|.
CSVRTGGDGHTF
TGCAGCGTCAGGACAGGGGGCGATGGCCACACCTTC
>TRBJ2-3|TRBV12-5|14|.|.
CASGLGGPRDTQYF
TGTGCTAGTGGTTTGGGGGGACCCCGAGATACGCAGTATTTT
>TRBJ1-4|TRBV7-2|16|.|.
CASSLFGGPTNEKLFF
TGTGCCAGCAGCTTATTTGGGGGCCCAACTAATGAAAAACTGTTTTTT
>TRBJ2-2|TRBV4-2|13|.|.
CASSQRDSGELFF
TGTGCCAGCAGCCAAAGGGATTCCGGGGAGCTGTTTTTT
>TRBJ2-3|TRBV19|15|.|.
CASSRRLSGTDTQYF
TGTGCCAGTAGTAGGAGGCTGAGCGGCACAGATACGCAGTATTTT
>TRBJ2-1|TRBV30|14|TRBD2|.
CAWSGWEGRNEQFF
TGTGCCTGGAGTGGGTGGGAGGGCCGCAATGAGCAGTTCTTC
>TRBJ1-5|TRBV6-4|13|TRBD1|.
CASRGQGDQPQHF
TGTGCCAGCAGAGGACAGGGGGATCAGCCCCAGCATTTT
>TRBJ2-1|TRBV28|15|.|.
CASSLAGSGYNEQFF
TGTGCCAGCAGTTTAGCAGGGTCGGGCTACAATGAGCAGTTCTTC
>TRBJ2-7|TRBV7-2|14|.|.
CASSFTGSSYEQYF
TGTGCCAGCAGCTTCACAGGCAGCTCCTACGAGCAGTACTTC
>TRBJ2-3|TRBV25-1|14|TRBD1|.
CASSTTGNGDTQYF
TGTGCCAGCAGTACGACAGGGAACGGAGATACGCAGTATTTT
>TRBJ2-2|TRBV15|17|TRBD2|.
CATSRGFVAGNTGELFF
TGTGCCACCAGCAGAGGGTTTGTAGCGGGAAACACCGGGGAGCTGTTTTTT
>TRBJ2-2|TRBV19|15|.|.
CASSFGARLPGELFF
TGTGCCAGCTCCTTCGGGGCCAGGTTGCCCGGGGAGCTGTTTTTT
>TRBJ1-2|TRBV28|13|TRBD1|large
CASGTESNYGYTF
TGTGCCAGCGGGACAGAGTCTAACTATGGCTACACCTTC
>TRBJ2-7|TRBV28|14|TRBD1|.
CASSLPGGRYEQYF
TGTGCCAGCAGTTTACCAGGGGGACGGTACGAGCAGTACTTC
>TRBJ2-6|TRBV5-6|15|.|.
CASSLFVIGANVLTF
TGTGCCAGCAGCTTGTTCGTTATTGGGGCCAACGTCCTGACTTTC
>TRBJ2-3|TRBV28|11|.|.
CASSLEDTQYF
TGTGCCAGTTCCCTTGAGGATACGCAGTATTTT
>TRBJ2-4|TRBV30|19|TRBD2|.
CAWSVQWGLAGSAKNIQYF
TGTGCCTGGAGTGTACAGTGGGGACTAGCGGGAAGTGCCAAAAACATTCAGTACTTC
>TRBJ2-1|TRBV7-2|13|.|.
CASSFSWDNEQFF
TGTGCCAGCAGCTTCAGCTGGGACAATGAGCAGTTCTTC
>TRBJ1-1|TRBV13|15|.|.
CASSLLGRQNTEAFF
TGTGCCAGCAGCTTATTAGGCAGACAGAACACTGAAGCTTTCTTT
>TRBJ1-5|TRBV6-5|12|.|.
CASSSEGKPQHF
TGTGCCAGCAGTTCCGAGGGGAAGCCCCAGCATTTT
>TRBJ2-2|TRBV28|15|TRBD2|once
CASLRTAGDTGELFF
TGTGCCAGCCTTAGGACGGCGGGAGACACCGGGGAGCTGTTTTTT
>TRBJ2-3|TRBV7-2|15|.|.
CASSLRRLNTDTQYF
TGTGCCAGCAGCTTACGTAGGCTTAACACAGATACGCAGTATTTT
>TRBJ1-5|TRBV6-1|14|.|once
CASSRDIGNQPQHF
TGTGCCAGCAGTAGGGACATTGGCAATCAGCCCCAGCATTTT
>TRBJ2-1|TRBV7-8|16|TRBD2|.
CASSLVPSGRAREQFF
TGTGCCAGCAGCTTAGTCCCTAGCGGGAGGGCCCGGGAGCAGTTCTTC
>TRBJ2-2|TRBV28|13|.|.
CASSTPEMGELFF
TGTGCCAGCAGTACCCCAGAGATGGGGGAGCTGTTTTTT
>TRBJ1-5|TRBV19|13|.|.
CASSMEVRQPQHF
TGTGCCAGTAGTATGGAGGTTCGACAGCCCCAGCATTTT
>TRBJ2-3|TRBV2|10|.|.
CASEEDTQYF
TGTGCCAGTGAAGAAGATACGCAGTATTTT
>TRBJ1-5|TRBV7-2|14|.|.
CASSLLGNNQPQHF
TGTGCCAGCAGCTTATTAGGGAACAATCAGCCCCAGCATTTT
>TRBJ1-5|TRBV5-6|15|.|.
CASSLGPGGNQPQHF
TGTGCCAGCAGCTTGGGGCCAGGAGGCAATCAGCCCCAGCATTTT